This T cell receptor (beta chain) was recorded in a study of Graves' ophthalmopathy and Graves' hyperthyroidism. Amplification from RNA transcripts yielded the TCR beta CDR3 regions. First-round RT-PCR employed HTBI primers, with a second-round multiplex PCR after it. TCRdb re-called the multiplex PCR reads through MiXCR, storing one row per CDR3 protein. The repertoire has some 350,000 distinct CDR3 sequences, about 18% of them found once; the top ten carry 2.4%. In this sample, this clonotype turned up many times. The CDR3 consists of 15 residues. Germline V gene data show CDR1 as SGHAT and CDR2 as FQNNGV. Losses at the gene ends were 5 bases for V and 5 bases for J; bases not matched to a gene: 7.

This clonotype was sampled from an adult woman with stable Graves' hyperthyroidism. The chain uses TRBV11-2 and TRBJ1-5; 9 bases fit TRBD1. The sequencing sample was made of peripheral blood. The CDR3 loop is CASSLGQGSYQPQHF. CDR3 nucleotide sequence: TGTGCCAGCAGCCTAGGACAGGGGTCCTATCAGCCCCAGCATTTT.